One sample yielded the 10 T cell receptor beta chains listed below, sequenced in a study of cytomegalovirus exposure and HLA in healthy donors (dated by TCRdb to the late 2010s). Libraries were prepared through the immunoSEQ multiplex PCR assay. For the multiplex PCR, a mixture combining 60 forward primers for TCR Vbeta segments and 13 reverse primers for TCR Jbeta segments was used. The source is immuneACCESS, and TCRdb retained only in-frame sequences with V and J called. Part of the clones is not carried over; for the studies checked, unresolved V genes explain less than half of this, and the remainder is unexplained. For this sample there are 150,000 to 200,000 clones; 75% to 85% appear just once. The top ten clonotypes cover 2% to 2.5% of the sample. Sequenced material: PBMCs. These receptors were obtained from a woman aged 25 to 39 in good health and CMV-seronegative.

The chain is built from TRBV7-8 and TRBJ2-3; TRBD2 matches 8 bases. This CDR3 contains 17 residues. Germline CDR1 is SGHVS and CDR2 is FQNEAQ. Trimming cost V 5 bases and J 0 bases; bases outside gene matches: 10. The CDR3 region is CASSPRIAGHSTDTQYF. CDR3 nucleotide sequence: TGTGCCAGCAGCCCTAGGATAGCGGGGCACAGCACAGATACGCAGTATTTT.

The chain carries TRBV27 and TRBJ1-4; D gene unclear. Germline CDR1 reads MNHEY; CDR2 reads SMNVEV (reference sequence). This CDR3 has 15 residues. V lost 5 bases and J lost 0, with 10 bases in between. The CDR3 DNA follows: TGTGCCAGCAGTCCCCCCGGGTCAACTAATGAAAAACTGTTTTTT. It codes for CASSPPGSTNEKLFF.

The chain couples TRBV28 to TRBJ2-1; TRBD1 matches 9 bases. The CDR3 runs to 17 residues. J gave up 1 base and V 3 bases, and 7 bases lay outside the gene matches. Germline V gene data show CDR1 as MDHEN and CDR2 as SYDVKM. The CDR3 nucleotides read TGTGCCAGCAGTTTGGGACAGGGTACCTGGTCCTACAATGAGCAGTTCTTC. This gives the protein CASSLGQGTWSYNEQFF.

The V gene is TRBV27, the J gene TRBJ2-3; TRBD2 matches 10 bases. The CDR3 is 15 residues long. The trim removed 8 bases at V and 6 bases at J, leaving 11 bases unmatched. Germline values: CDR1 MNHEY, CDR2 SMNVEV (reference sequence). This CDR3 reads CASGSGTSDFDTQYF. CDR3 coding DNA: TGTGCCAGCGGGTCCGGGACTAGCGATTTTGATACGCAGTATTTT.

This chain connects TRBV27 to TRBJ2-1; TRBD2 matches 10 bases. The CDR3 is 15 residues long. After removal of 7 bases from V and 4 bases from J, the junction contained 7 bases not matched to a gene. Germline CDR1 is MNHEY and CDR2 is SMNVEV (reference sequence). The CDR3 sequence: CASTSGTSAYNEQFF. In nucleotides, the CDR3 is TGTGCCAGCACCTCCGGGACTAGCGCATACAATGAGCAGTTCTTC.

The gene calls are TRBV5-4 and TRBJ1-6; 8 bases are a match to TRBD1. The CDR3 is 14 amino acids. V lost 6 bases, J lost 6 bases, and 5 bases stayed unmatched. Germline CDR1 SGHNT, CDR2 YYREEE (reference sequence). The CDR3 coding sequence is TGTGCCAGCAAGGACAGGGCACCTAATTCACCCCTCCACTTT. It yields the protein CASKDRAPNSPLHF.

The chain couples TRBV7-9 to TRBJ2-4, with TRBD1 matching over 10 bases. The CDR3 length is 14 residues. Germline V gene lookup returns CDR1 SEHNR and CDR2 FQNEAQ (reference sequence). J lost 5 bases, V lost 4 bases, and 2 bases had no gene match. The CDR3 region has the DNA TGTGCCAGCAGCTCCGGGACAGGGGAAAACATTCAGTACTTC. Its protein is CASSSGTGENIQYF. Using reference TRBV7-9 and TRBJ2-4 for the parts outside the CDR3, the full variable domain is DTGVSQNPRHKITKRGQNVTFRCDPISEHNRLYWYRQTLGQGPEFLTYFQNEAQLEKSRLLSDRFSAERPKGSFSTLEIQRTEQGDSAMYLCASSSGTGENIQYFGAGTRLSVL.

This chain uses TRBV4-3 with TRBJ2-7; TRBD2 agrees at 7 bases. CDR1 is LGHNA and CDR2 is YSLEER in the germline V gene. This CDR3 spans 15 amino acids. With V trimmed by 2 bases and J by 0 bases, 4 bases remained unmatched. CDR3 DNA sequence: TGCGCCAGCAGCCAAAATTCGGGGGGCTCCTACGAGCAGTACTTC. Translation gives CASSQNSGGSYEQYF.

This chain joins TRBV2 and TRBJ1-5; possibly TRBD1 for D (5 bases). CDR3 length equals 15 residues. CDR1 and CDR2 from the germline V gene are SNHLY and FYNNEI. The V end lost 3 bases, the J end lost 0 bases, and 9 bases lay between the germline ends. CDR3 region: CASSDWTPSNQPQHF. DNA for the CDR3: TGTGCCAGCAGTGATTGGACACCTAGCAATCAGCCCCAGCATTTT.

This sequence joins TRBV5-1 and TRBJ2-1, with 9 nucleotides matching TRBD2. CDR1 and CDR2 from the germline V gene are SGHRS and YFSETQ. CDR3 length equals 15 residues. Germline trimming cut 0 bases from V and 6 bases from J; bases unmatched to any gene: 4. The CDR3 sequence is CASSLGGGAFNEQFF. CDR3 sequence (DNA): TGCGCCAGCAGCTTGGGCGGGGGGGCCTTCAATGAGCAGTTCTTC. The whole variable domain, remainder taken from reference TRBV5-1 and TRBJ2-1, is KAGVTQTPRYLIKTRGQQVTLSCSPISGHRSVSWYQQTPGQGLQFLFEYFSETQRNKGNFPGRFSGRQFSNSRSEMNVSTLELGDSALYLCASSLGGGAFNEQFFGPGTRLTVL.